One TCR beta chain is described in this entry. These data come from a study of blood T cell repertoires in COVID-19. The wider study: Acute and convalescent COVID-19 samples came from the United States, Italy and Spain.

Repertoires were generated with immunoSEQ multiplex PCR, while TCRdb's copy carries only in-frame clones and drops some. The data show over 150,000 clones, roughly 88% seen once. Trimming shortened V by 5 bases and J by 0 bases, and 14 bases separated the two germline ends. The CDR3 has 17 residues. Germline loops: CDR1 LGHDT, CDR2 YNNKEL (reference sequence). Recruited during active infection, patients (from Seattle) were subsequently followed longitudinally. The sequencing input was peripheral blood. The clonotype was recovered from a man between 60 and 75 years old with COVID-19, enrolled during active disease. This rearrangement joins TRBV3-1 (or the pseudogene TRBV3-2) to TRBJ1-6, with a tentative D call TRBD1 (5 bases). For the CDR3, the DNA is TGTGCCAGCAGCTCAACAGGAGAGAGCTCCTATAATTCACCCCTCCACTTT. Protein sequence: CASSSTGESSYNSPLHF.